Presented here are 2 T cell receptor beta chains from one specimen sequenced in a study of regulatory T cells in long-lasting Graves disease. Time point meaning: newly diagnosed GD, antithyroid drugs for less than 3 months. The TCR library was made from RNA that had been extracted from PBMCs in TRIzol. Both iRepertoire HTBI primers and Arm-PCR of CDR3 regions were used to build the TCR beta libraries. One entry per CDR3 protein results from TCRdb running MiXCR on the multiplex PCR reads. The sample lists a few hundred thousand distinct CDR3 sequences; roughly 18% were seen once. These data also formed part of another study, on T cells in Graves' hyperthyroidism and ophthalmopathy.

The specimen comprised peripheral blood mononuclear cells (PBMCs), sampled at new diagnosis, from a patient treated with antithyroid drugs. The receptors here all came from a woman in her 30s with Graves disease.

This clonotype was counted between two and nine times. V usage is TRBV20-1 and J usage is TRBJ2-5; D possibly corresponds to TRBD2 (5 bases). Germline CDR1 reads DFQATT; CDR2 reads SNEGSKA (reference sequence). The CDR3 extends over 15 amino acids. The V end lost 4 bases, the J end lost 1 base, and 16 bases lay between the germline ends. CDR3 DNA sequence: TGCAGTGCTATTCACTCCGCTAGCAGCCAAGAGACCCAGTACTTC. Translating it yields CSAIHSASSQETQYF.

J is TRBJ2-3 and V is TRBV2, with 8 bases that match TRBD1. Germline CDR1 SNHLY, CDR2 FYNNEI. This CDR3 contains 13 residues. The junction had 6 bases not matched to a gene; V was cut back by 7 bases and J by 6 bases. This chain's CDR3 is CASKDRAPDTQYF. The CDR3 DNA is TGTGCCAGCAAGGACAGGGCACCGGATACGCAGTATTTT.